These 18 T cell receptor beta chains were sequenced from one sample in a study of T-cell reconstitution after alpha-beta-depleted transplantation in children. A TCRbeta library incorporating unique molecular identifiers was prepared. One entry per CDR3 protein results from TCRdb running MiXCR on the PCR reads. The repertoire includes around 100,000 distinct CDR3 sequences, 5% to 6% of them detected once, and 6.1% sits in the top ten. Specimen: PBMCs, mostly from graft donor cells, collected 60 days after TCRalphabeta/CD19-depleted stem cell transplant. These receptors were collected from a female patient aged 2-10 years who had a stem cell transplant for Fanconi anemia, so the T cells may come from the graft donor.

This clonotype was seen at least ten times. The chain employs TRBV6-6 and TRBJ2-7, with D perhaps TRBD2 (6 bases). The CDR3 runs 13 residues. The germline V gene has CDR1 MNHNY and CDR2 SVGAGI (reference sequence). Trimming took off 4 bases at V and 7 bases at J, with 14 bases between the two ends. The CDR3 region is CASSSVGSGEQYF. CDR3 DNA: TGTGCCAGCAGTTCCGTCGGGAGTGGTGAGCAGTACTTC.

The chain uses TRBV7-9 and TRBJ2-5; no definite D call. The CDR3 has 14 residues. The V gene lost 4 bases and the J gene lost 0 bases, with 9 bases spanning the gap. Per the germline V gene, CDR1 is SEHNR and CDR2 is FQNEAQ (reference sequence). Written as DNA, the CDR3 is TGTGCCAGCAGCTCCGACCGATACCAAGAGACCCAGTACTTC. Translating gives CASSSDRYQETQYF.

The chain is built from TRBV9 and TRBJ2-2, with 16 bases identical to TRBD2. This CDR3 region has 19 residues. CDR1 and CDR2 (germline): SGDLS, YYNGEE. Losses at the gene ends were 2 bases for V and 3 bases for J; bases not matched to a gene: 7. In DNA form, the CDR3 reads TGTGCCAGCAGCGTGGGACTAGCGGGAGGGCCCTGGGACACCGGGGAGCTGTTTTTT. Translating gives CASSVGLAGGPWDTGELFF.

This clonotype was counted at least ten times. The chain combines TRBV6-1 with TRBJ2-2; 16 positions agree with TRBD2. This CDR3 comprises 17 residues. Germline V gene lookup returns CDR1 MNHNS and CDR2 SASEGT. V gave up 5 bases and J gave up 6 bases; unmatched junction bases: 6. DNA of the CDR3: TGTGCCAGCAGTCCGGGACTAGCGGGAGGGCTCTCCGGGGAGCTGTTTTTT. The encoded protein is CASSPGLAGGLSGELFF.

This clonotype showed up many times. The chain recombines TRBV29-1 with TRBJ2-7; 10 nucleotides align to TRBD2. The junction had 4 bases not matched to a gene; V was cut back by 5 bases and J by 0 bases. The CDR3 loop spans 14 amino acids. In germline, CDR1 is SQVTM, CDR2 ANQGSEA. The CDR3 DNA follows: TGCAGCGTTCAGGGACTAGCGAACTCCTACGAGCAGTACTTC. Its translation is CSVQGLANSYEQYF.

This clonotype was counted many times. This chain joins TRBV11-3 and TRBJ2-1; 12 positions agree with TRBD2. V lost 2 bases to trimming and J lost 7 bases; unmatched junction nucleotides: 6. Germline loops: CDR1 SGHNT, CDR2 YENEEA. This CDR3 region has 16 residues. CDR3 nucleotides: TGTGCCAGCAGCTTAACGACTAGCGGGAGTAGTAATGAGCAGTTCTTC. It codes for CASSLTTSGSSNEQFF.

This clonotype was seen ten or more times. The chain recombines TRBV5-1 with TRBJ2-5; D unclear. This CDR3 is 13 amino acids long. Germline V gives CDR1 SGHRS, CDR2 YFSETQ. V was shortened by 1 base and J by 5 bases, with 9 bases between the two germline ends. The CDR3 protein is CASSLFGGETQYF. The CDR3 region has the DNA TGCGCCAGCAGCTTGTTTGGTGGGGAGACCCAGTACTTC.

This clonotype was detected many times. This chain connects TRBV29-1 to TRBJ2-6; D possibly uses TRBD1 or TRBD2 (5 bases each). This CDR3 is built from 15 residues. Trimming took off 5 bases at V and 4 bases at J, with 15 bases between the two ends. Germline lookup yields CDR1 SQVTM and CDR2 ANQGSEA. DNA for the CDR3: TGCAGCGTTTTGTCATTTCGGGACGGGGCCAACGTCCTGACTTTC. Protein: CSVLSFRDGANVLTF.

This clonotype occurred many times. The chain links TRBV5-5 to TRBJ1-1; 9 positions agree with TRBD1. The germline CDR1 and CDR2 sequences are SGHKS and YYEKEE (reference sequence). The V and J ends lost 5 bases and 1 base, in that order; junction bases with no gene match: 9. The CDR3 is made up of 16 amino acids. CDR3 loop: CASRLNPGQGNTEAFF. In DNA, the CDR3 is TGTGCCAGCAGACTCAATCCGGGACAGGGGAACACTGAAGCTTTCTTT.

J is TRBJ1-2 and V is TRBV29-1; D not certain. The V end lost 7 bases, the J end lost 2 bases, and 11 bases lay between the germline ends. The CDR3 runs 12 residues. The germline V gene has CDR1 SQVTM and CDR2 ANQGSEA. In nucleotides, the CDR3 is TGCAGCGCCGTGGGAGGGAACTATGGCTACACCTTC. As protein: CSAVGGNYGYTF.

This CDR3 reads CSASRGPDGYTF. CDR3 sequence (DNA): TGCAGTGCTAGTAGGGGACCGGATGGCTACACCTTC. V and J are TRBV20-1 and TRBJ1-2; tentative D call: TRBD1 (5 bases). The V gene's germline CDR1 is DFQATT and CDR2 SNEGSKA (reference sequence). V was shortened by 3 bases and J by 6 bases, with 11 bases between the two germline ends. The CDR3 covers 12 residues.

This clonotype was recorded at least ten times. The rearrangement uses TRBV29-1 and TRBJ2-1; 8 positions agree with TRBD1. The V and J ends lost 1 base and 5 bases, in that order; junction bases with no gene match: 10. The germline gives CDR1 SQVTM, CDR2 ANQGSEA. This CDR3 region has 16 residues. CDR3 bases: TGCAGCGTTGAAGTGTCGAGTGGACAGGGCCACAATGAGCAGTTCTTC. The encoded protein is CSVEVSSGQGHNEQFF.

This clonotype was counted between two and nine times. This chain joins TRBV15 and TRBJ2-4; D is undetermined. Trimming pared 1 base from V and 7 bases from J, leaving 14 bases between. The germline gives CDR1 LNHNV, CDR2 YYDKDF (reference sequence). The CDR3 spans 15 residues. The CDR3 DNA is TGTGCCACCAGCAGAGTGGCAGCCCCCCTGAACATTCAGTACTTC. Amino acids: CATSRVAAPLNIQYF.

This chain uses TRBV20-1 with TRBJ2-6; D assignment may be TRBD1 or TRBD2 (6 bases each). This CDR3 is built from 17 residues. Germline CDR1 is DFQATT and CDR2 is SNEGSKA (reference sequence). The CDR3: CCIPHGGHSSGANVLTF. For the CDR3, the DNA is TGCTGCATCCCCCACGGGGGCCATAGCTCTGGGGCCAACGTCCTGACTTTC.

This clonotype was counted many times. The rearrangement joins TRBV28 to TRBJ2-5; 13 nucleotides match TRBD2. J gave up 3 bases and V 0 bases, and 1 base lay outside the gene matches. Germline V gives CDR1 MDHEN, CDR2 SYDVKM. The CDR3 runs 16 residues. The CDR3 sequence: CASSLWGLAGKETQYF. CDR3 bases: TGTGCCAGCAGTTTATGGGGACTAGCGGGGAAAGAGACCCAGTACTTC.

This clonotype was observed at least ten times. The rearrangement joins TRBV12-3 or TRBV12-4 to TRBJ2-2; D ambiguous. The CDR3 is 11 residues long. V was cut by 8 bases and J by 2 bases, with 3 bases left in between. CDR3 nucleotide sequence: TGTGCCAGCGGTAACACCGGGGAGCTGTTTTTT. Protein sequence: CASGNTGELFF.

This clonotype has a handful of counts. This chain joins TRBV5-5 and TRBJ2-5, with TRBD1 matching over 7 bases. V lost 4 bases, J lost 1 base, and 7 bases stayed unmatched. The CDR3 spans 15 residues. CDR1 is SGHKS and CDR2 is YYEKEE in the germline V gene (reference sequence). The CDR3 DNA reads TGTGCCAGCAGCCTCTGGCCAGGGGGCCAAGAGACCCAGTACTTC. Translated: CASSLWPGGQETQYF.

This clonotype has at least ten counts. The genes are TRBV12-3 or TRBV12-4 and TRBJ2-7; D is unresolved. The CDR3 is made up of 11 amino acids. Trimming shortened V by 5 bases and J by 3 bases, and 5 bases separated the two germline ends. CDR3 region: CASSLYYEQYF. In DNA, the CDR3 is TGTGCCAGCAGTCTTTACTACGAGCAGTACTTC.